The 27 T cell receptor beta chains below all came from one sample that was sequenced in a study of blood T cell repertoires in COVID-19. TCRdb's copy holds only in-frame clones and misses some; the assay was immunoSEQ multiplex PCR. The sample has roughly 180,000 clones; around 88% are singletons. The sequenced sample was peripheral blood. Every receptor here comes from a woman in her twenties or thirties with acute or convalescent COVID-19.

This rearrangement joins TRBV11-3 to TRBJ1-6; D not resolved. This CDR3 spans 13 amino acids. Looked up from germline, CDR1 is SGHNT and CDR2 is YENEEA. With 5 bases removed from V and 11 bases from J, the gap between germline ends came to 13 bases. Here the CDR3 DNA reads TGTGCCAGCAGCCCCGAGTTCATGACACCCCTCCACTTT. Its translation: CASSPEFMTPLHF.

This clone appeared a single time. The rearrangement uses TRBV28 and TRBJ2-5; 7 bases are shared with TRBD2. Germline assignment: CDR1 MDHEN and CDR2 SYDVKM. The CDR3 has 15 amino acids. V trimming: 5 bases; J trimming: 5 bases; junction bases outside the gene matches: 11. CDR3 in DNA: TGTGCCAGCAGTCCCCGCGGGAGAGCGGGTGAGACCCAGTACTTC. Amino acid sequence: CASSPRGRAGETQYF.

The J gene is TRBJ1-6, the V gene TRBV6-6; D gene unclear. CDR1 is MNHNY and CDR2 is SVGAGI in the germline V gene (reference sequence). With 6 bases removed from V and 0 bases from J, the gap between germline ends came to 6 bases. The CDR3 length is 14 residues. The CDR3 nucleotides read TGTGCCAGCAGAAGGAGCTCCTATAATTCACCCCTCCACTTT. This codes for CASRRSSYNSPLHF.

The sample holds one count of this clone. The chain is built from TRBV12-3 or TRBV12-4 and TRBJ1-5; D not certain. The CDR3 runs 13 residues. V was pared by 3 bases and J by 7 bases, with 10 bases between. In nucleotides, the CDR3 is TGTGCCAGCAGTTTTTCCCTTAGCCAGCCCCAGCATTTT. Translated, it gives CASSFSLSQPQHF.

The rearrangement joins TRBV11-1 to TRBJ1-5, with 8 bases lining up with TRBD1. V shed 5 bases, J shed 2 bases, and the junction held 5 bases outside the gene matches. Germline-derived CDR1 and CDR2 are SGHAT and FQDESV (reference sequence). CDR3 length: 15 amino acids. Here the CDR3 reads CASSPDRGGNQPQHF. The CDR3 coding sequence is TGTGCCAGCAGCCCCGACAGGGGTGGCAATCAGCCCCAGCATTTT.

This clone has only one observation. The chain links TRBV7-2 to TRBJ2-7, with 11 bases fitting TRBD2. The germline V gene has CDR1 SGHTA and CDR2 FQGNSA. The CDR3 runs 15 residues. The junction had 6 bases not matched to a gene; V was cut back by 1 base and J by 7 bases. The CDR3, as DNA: TGTGCCAGCAGCTTAGGCAGTAGCGGGAGGGGTGAGCAGTACTTC. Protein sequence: CASSLGSSGRGEQYF.

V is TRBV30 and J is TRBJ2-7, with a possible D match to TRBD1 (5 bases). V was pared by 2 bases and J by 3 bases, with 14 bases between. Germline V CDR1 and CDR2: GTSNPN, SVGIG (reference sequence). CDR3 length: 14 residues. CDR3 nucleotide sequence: TGTGCCTGGAGTCAACCAGGGTCTGGCTACGAGCAGTACTTC. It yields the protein CAWSQPGSGYEQYF.

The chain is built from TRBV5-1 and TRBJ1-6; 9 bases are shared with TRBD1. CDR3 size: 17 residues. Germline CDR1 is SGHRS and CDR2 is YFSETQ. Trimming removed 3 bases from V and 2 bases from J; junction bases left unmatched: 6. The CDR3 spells CASSSQGARPYNSPLHF. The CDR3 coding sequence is TGCGCCAGCAGCTCACAGGGGGCGCGACCCTATAATTCACCCCTCCACTTT.

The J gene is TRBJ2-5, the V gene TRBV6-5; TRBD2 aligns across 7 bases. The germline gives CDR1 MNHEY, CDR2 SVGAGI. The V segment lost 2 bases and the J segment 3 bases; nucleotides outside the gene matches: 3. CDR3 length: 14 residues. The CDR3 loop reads CASSYAGTKETQYF. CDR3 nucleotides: TGTGCCAGCAGTTACGCCGGGACTAAAGAGACCCAGTACTTC.

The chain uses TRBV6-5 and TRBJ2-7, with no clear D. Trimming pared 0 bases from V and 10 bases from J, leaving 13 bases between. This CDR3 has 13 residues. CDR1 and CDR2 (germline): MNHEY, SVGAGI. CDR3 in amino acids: CASSYSFDIPQYF. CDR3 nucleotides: TGTGCCAGCAGTTACTCCTTTGACATCCCTCAGTACTTC.

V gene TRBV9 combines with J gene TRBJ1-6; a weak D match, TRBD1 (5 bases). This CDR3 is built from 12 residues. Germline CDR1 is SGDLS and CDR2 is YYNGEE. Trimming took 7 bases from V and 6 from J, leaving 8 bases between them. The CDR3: CASGGLNSPLHF. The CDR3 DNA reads TGTGCCAGCGGGGGACTTAATTCACCCCTCCACTTT. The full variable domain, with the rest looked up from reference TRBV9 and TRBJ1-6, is DSGVTQTPKHLITATGQRVTLRCSPRSGDLSVYWYQQSLDQGLQFLIQYYNGEERAKGNILERFSAQQFPDLHSELNLSSLELGDSALYFCASGGLNSPLHFGNGTRLTVT.

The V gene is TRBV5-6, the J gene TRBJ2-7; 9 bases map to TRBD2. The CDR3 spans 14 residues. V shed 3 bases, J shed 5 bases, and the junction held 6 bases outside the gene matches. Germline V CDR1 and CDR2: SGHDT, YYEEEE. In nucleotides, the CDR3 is TGTGCCAGCAGCTGGGCGGGAGGGCCAAACGAGCAGTACTTC. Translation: CASSWAGGPNEQYF.

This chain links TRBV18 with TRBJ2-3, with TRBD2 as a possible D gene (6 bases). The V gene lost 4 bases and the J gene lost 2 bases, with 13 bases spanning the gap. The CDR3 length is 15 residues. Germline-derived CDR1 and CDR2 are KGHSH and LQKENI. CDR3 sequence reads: CASSLATSLTDTQYF. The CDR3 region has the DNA TGTGCCAGCTCACTTGCGACTAGTCTCACAGATACGCAGTATTTT.

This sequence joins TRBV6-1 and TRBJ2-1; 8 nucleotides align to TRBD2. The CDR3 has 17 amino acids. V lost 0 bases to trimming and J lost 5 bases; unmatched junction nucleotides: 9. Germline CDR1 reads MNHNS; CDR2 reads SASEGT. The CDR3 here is CASSEAGSGRSHNEQFF. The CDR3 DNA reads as TGTGCCAGCAGTGAAGCGGGGAGCGGGAGATCTCACAATGAGCAGTTCTTC.

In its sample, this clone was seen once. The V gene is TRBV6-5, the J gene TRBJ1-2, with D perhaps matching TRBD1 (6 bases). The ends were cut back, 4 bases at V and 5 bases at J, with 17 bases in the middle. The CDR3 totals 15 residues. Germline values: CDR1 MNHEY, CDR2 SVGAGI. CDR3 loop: CASSSHSGTFYGYTF. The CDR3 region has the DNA TGTGCCAGCAGTTCTCACTCCGGGACATTTTATGGCTACACCTTC.

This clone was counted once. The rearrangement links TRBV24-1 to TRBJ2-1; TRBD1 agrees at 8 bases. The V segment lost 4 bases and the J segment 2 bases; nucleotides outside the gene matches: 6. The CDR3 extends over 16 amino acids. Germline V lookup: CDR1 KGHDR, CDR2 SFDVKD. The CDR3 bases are TGTGCCACCAGTGACCAGGGGGCCCGAACCTACAATGAGCAGTTCTTC. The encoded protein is CATSDQGARTYNEQFF.

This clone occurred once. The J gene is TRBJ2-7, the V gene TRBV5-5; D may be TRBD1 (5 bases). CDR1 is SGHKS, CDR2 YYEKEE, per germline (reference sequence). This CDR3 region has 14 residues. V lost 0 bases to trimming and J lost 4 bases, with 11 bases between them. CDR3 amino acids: CASSLALAGYEQYF. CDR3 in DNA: TGTGCCAGCAGCTTGGCCTTGGCAGGGTACGAGCAGTACTTC.

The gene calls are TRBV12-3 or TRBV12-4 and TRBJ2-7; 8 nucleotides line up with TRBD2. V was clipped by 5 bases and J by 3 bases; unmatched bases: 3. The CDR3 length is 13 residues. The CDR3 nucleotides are TGTGCCAGCAGTCCTAGCGGGCTCTACGAGCAGTACTTC. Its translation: CASSPSGLYEQYF.

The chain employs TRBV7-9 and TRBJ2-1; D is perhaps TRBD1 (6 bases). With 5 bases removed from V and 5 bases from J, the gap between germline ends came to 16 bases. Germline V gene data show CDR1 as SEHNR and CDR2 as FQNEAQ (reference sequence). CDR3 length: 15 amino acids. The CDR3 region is CASSAKTKGDNEQFF. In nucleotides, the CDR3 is TGTGCCAGCAGCGCAAAAACTAAGGGGGACAATGAGCAGTTCTTC.

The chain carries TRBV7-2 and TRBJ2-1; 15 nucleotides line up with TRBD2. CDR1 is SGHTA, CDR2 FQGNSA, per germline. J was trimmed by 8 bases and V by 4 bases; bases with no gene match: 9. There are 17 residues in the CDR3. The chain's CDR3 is CASSSWTSGRAGDEQFF. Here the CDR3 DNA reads TGTGCCAGCAGCTCCTGGACTAGCGGGAGGGCCGGGGATGAGCAGTTCTTC.

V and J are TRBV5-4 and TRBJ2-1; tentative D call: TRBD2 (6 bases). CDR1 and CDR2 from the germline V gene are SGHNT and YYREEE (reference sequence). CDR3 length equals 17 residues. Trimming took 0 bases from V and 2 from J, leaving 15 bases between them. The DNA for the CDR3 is TGTGCCAGCAGCTTGGCAGCGGGCCTGGGGCCCTACAATGAGCAGTTCTTC. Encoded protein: CASSLAAGLGPYNEQFF.

This chain's CDR3 is CASSLEGAGINYGYTF. CDR3 nucleotides: TGCGCCAGCAGCTTGGAGGGGGCTGGAATTAACTATGGCTACACCTTC. The chain has TRBV5-1 and TRBJ1-2; 7 bases line up with TRBD1. Germline V gives CDR1 SGHRS, CDR2 YFSETQ. The CDR3 runs 16 residues. V lost 0 bases, J lost 1 base, and 6 bases stayed unmatched.

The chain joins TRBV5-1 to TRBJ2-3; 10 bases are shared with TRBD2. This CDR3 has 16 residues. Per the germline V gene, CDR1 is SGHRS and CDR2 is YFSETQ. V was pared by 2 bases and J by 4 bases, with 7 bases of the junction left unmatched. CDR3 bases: TGCGCCAGCAGCTTAAAAAGCGGGAGGGGGTCAGATACGCAGTATTTT. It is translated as CASSLKSGRGSDTQYF.

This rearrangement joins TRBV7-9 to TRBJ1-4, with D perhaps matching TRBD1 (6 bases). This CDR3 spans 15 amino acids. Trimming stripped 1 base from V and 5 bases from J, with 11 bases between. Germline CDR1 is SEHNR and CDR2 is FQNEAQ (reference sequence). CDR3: CASSLERTENEKLFF. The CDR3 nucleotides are TGTGCCAGCAGCTTAGAGAGGACAGAGAATGAAAAACTGTTTTTT.

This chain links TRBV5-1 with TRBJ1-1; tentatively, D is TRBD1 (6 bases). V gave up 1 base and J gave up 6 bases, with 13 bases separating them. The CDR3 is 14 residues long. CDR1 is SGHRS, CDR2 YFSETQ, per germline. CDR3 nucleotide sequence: TGCGCCAGCAGCTTGATAGGGGGTGAGGCTGAAGCTTTCTTT. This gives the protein CASSLIGGEAEAFF. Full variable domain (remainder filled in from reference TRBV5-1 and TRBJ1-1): KAGVTQTPRYLIKTRGQQVTLSCSPISGHRSVSWYQQTPGQGLQFLFEYFSETQRNKGNFPGRFSGRQFSNSRSEMNVSTLELGDSALYLCASSLIGGEAEAFFGQGTRLTVV.

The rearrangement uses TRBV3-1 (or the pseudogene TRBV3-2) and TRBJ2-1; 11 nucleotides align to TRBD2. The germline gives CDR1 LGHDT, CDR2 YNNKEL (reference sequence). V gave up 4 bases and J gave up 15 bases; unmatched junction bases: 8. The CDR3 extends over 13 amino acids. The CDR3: CASSPSVAGGGFF. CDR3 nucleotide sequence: TGTGCCAGCAGCCCGAGTGTAGCGGGAGGGGGGTTCTTC.

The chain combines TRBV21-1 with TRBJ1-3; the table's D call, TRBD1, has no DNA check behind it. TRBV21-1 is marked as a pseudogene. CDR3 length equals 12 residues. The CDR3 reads CASSSRQNTIYF. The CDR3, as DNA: TGTGCCAGCAGCAGCAGACAAAACACCATATATTTT.